This T cell receptor beta chain is drawn from a study of T-cell memory formation after mild COVID-19. Whole-study findings and limits: A subset of responding clones appeared in pre-infection memory, suggesting cross-reactive memory joined.

Note on this clonotype: Its specificity is unknown.

With 2 bases removed from V and 1 base from J, the gap between germline ends came to 8 bases. Germline loops: CDR1 SGHRS, CDR2 YFSETQ. This CDR3 contains 14 residues. TCRdb re-called the 5' RACE reads through MiXCR, storing one row per CDR3 protein. This sample yields 7,000 or so distinct CDR3 sequences, of which approximately 32% are seen a single time; roughly 55% belongs to the top ten. The sample consisted of PBMCs or a T cell subset sorted from them (not recorded which). The origin of this receptor is an adult woman who had mild COVID-19 (a few samples of this study predate the infection). Cell type and time point are not known. The chain combines TRBV5-1 with TRBJ2-3; no clear D. The DNA of the CDR3 is TGCGCCAGCAGCTTCGAACGAGGCACAGATACGCAGTATTTT. Protein product: CASSFERGTDTQYF.